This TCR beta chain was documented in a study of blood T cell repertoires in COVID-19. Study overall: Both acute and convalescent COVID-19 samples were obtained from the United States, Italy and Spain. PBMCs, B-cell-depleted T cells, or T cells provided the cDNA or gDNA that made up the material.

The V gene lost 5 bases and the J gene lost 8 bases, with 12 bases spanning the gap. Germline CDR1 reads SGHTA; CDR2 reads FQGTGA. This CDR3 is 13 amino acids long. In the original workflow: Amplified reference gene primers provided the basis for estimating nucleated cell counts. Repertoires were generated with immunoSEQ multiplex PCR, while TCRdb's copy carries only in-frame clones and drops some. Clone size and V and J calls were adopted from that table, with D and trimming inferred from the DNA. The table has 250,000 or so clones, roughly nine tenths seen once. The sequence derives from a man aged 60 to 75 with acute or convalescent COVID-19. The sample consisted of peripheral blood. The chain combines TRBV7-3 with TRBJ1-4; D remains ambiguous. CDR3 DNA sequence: TGTGCCAGCAGCCTAAACTCGAAGGAAAAACTGTTTTTT. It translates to CASSLNSKEKLFF.